This record looks at one TCR beta chain sequence and its context. Its antigen remains unknown. 13 Jbeta primers and 60 Vbeta primers were used for the PCR. Sequencing was performed with immunoSEQ multiplex PCR; in TCRdb, only in-frame clones are kept and a portion is missing. The sample shows about 200,000 clones, and 0.95% to 1.3% sits with its ten largest clones. The data stem from a study of cytomegalovirus exposure and HLA in healthy donors. About the study: Researchers previously reported finding some 110 million unique TCR beta sequences from 150 million to 200 million T cells.

General study points: With high specificity and sensitivity, the classifier reportedly diagnosed cytomegalovirus status. There were under 200 TCR beta chains listed as cytomegalovirus-associated.

Germline CDR1 is MNHEY and CDR2 is SMNVEV (reference sequence). Trimming cost V 6 bases and J 4 bases; bases outside gene matches: 10. The CDR3 length is 15 residues. Each of the donors was a healthy bone marrow donor. The chain joins TRBV27 to TRBJ2-7; 9 bases fit TRBD1. This sequence was found in a girl between 2 and 10 years old in good health and CMV-seropositive. The sequencing input was PBMCs. This chain's CDR3 is CASSLDETGGYEQYF. The CDR3 region has the DNA TGTGCCAGCAGCCTGGATGAGACAGGGGGATACGAGCAGTACTTC.